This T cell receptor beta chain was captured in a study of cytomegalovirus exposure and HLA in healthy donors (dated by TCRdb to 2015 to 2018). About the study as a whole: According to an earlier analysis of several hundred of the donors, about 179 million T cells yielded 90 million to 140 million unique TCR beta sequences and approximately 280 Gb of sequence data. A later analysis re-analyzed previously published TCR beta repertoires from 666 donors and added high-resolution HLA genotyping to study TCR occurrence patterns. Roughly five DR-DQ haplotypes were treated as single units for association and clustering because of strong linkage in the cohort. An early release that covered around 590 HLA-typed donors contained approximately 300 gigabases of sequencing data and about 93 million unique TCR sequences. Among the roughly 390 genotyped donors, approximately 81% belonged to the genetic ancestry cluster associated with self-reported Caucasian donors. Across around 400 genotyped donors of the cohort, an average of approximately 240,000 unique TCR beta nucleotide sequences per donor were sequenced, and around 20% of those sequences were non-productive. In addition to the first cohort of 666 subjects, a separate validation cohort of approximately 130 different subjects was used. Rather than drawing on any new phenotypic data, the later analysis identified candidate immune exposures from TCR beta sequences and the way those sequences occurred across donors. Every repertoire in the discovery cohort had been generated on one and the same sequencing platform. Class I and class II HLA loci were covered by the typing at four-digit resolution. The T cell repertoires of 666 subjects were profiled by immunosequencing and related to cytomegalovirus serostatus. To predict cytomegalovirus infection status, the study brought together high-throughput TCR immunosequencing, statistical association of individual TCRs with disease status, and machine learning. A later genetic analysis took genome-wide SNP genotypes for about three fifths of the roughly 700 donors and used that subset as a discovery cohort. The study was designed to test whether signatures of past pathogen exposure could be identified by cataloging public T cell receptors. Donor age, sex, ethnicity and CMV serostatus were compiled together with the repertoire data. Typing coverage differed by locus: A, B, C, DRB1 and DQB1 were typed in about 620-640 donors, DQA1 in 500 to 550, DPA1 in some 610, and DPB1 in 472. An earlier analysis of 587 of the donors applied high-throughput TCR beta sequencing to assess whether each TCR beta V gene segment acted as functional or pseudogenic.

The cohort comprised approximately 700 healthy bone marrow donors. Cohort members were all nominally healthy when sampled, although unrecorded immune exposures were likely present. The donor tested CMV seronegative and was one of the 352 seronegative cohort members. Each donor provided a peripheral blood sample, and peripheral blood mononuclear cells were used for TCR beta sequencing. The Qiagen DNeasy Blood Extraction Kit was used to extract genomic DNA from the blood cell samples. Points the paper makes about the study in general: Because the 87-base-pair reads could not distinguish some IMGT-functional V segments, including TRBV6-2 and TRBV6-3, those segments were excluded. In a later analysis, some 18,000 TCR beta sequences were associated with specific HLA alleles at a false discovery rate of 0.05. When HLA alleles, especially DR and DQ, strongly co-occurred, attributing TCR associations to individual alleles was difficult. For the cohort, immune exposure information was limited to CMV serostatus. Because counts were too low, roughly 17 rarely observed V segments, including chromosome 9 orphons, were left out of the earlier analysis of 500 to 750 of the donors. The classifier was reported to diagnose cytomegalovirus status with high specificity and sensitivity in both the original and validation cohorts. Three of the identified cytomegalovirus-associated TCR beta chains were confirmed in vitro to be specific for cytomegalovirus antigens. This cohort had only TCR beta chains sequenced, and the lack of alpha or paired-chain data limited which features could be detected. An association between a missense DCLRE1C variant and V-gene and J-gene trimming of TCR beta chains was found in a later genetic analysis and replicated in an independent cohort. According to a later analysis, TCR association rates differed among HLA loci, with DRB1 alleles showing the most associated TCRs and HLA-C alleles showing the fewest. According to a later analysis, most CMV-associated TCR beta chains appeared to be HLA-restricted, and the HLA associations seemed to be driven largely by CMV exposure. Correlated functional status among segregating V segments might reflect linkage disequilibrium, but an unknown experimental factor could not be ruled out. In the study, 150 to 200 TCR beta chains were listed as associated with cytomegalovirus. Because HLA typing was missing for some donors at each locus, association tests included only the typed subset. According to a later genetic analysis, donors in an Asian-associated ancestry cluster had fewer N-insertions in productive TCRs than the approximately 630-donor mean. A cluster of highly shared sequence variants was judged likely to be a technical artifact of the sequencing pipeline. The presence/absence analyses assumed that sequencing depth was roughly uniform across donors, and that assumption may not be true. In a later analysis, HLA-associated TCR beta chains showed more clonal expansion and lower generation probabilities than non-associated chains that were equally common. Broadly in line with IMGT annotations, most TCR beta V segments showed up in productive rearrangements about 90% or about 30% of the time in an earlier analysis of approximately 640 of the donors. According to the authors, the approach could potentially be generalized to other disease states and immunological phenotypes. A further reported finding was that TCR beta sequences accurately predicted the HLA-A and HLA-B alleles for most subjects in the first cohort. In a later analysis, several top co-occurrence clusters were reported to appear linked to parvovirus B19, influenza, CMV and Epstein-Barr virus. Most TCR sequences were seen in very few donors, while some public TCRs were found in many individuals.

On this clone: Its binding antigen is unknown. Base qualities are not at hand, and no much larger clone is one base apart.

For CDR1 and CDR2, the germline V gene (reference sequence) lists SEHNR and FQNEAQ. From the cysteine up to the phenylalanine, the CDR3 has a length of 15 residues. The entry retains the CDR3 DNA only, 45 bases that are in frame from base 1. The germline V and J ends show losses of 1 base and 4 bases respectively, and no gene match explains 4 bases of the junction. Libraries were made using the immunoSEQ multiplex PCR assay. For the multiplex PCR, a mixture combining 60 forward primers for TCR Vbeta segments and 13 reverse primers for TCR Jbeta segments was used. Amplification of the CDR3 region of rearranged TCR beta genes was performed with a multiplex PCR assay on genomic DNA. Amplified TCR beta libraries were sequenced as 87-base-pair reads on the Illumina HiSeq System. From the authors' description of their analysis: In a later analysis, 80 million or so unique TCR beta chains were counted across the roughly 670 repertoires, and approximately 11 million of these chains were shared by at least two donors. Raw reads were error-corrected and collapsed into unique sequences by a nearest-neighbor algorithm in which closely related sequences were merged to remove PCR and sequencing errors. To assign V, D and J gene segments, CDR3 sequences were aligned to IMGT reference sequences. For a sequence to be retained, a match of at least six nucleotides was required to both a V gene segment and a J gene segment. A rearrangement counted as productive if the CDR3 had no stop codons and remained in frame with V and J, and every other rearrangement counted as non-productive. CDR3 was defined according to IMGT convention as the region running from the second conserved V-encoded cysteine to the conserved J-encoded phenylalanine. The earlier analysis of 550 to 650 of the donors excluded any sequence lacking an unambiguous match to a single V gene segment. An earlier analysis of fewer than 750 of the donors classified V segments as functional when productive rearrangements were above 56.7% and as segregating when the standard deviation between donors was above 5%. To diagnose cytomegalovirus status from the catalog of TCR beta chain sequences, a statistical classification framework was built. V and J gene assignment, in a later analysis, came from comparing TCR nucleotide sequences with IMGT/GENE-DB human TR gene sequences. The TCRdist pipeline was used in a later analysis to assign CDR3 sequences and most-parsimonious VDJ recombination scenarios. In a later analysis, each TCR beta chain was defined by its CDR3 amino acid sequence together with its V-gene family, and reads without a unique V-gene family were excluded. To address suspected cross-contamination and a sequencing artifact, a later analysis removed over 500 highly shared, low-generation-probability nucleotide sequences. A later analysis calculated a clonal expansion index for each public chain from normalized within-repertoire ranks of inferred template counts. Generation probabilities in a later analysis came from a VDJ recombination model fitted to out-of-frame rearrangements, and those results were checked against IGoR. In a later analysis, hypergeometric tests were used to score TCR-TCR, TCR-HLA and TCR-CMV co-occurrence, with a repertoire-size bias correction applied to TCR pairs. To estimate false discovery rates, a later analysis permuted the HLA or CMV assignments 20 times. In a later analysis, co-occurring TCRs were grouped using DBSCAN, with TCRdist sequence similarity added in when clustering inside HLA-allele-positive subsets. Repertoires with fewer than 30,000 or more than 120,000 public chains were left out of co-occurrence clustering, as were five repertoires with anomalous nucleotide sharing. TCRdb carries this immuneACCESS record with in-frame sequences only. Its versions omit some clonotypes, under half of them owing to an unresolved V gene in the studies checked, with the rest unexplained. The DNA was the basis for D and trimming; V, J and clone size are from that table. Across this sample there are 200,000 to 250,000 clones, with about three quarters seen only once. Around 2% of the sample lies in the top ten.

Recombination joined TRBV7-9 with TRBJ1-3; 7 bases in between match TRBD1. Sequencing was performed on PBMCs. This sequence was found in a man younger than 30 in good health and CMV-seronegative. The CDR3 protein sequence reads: CASSLDRGSGNTIYF. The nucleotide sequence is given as TGTGCCAGCAGCTTAGACAGGGGCTCCGGAAACACCATATATTTT.